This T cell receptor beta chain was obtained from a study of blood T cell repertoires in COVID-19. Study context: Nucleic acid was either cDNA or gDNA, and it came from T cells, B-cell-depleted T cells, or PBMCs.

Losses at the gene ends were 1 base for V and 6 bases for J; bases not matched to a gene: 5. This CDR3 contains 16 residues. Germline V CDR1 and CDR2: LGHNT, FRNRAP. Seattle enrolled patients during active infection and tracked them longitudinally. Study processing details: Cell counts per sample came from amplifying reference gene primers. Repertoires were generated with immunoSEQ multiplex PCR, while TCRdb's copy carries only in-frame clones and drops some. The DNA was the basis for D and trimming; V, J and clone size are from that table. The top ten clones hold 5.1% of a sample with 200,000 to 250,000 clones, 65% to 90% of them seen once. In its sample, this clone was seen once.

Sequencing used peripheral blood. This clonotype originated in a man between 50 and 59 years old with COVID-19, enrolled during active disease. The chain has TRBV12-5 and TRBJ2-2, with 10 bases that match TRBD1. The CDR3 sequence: CASGLATGGEAGELFF. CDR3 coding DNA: TGTGCTAGTGGTTTGGCGACAGGGGGCGAAGCCGGGGAGCTGTTTTTT.